This passage covers 26 T cell receptor beta chains from one sample sequenced in a study of shared clonotypes between healthy human individuals. Assay: immunoSEQ multiplex PCR; the TCRdb copy retains only in-frame clones and omits some. The sample has a few million clones, 85% to 95% seen once; the top ten hold 0.35% to 0.5%. Sequenced sample: naive CD4+ T cells from PBMCs. Stated subset: CD45RA+ positively selected. The source of these receptors is a man between 18 and 35 years old in good health. Some clones in this sample may be carry-over from other donors' samples.

As concerns this clone: Other DNA sequences within the sample encode an identical CDR3. The gene calls are TRBV19 and TRBJ2-7; TRBD1 or TRBD2 may be the D gene (5 bases each). Germline CDR1 and CDR2: LNHDA and SQIVND (reference sequence). Trimming removed 1 base at V and 0 bases at J, with 7 bases between. The CDR3 spans 14 residues. The CDR3: CASSIGGASYEQYF. The CDR3 nucleotides are TGTGCCAGTAGTATAGGAGGGGCCTCCTACGAGCAGTACTTC.

This rearrangement joins TRBV5-4 to TRBJ2-5; 11 positions match TRBD2. V was pared by 3 bases and J by 3 bases, with 1 base of the junction left unmatched. Germline V gene lookup returns CDR1 SGHNT and CDR2 YYREEE (reference sequence). CDR3 length equals 14 residues. Written as DNA, the CDR3 is TGTGCCAGCAGCTGGGGACTAGCGGAAGAGACCCAGTACTTC. It specifies CASSWGLAEETQYF.

The chain joins TRBV5-1 to TRBJ2-3, with 8 bases identical to TRBD1. V gave up 4 bases and J gave up 7 bases; unmatched junction bases: 5. The CDR3 is made up of 13 amino acids. Per the germline V gene, CDR1 is SGHRS and CDR2 is YFSETQ. CDR3 protein: CASSPTGGHTQYF. The CDR3 nucleotides read TGCGCCAGCAGCCCAACAGGGGGGCATACGCAGTATTTT.

The chain couples TRBV7-9 to TRBJ2-2; D is uncertain. The V end lost 5 bases, the J end lost 4 bases, and 11 bases lay between the germline ends. Per the germline V gene, CDR1 is SEHNR and CDR2 is FQNEAQ (reference sequence). This CDR3 comprises 14 residues. Here the CDR3 reads CASSHRVGTGELFF. The CDR3 DNA is TGTGCCAGCAGCCACCGGGTAGGCACCGGGGAGCTGTTTTTT.

J is TRBJ1-2 and V is TRBV7-9; maybe TRBD1 (6 bases). The CDR3 contains 13 residues. V dropped 5 bases and J dropped 5 bases, with 12 bases sitting between them. Germline CDR1 reads SEHNR; CDR2 reads FQNEAQ (reference sequence). CDR3 bases: TGTGCCAGCAGCCCACAGGGAAGGTATGGCTACACCTTC. Translated, it gives CASSPQGRYGYTF.

The chain carries TRBV29-1 and TRBJ2-1; 8 bases fit TRBD2. J gave up 10 bases and V 5 bases, and 22 bases lay outside the gene matches. The germline V gene has CDR1 SQVTM and CDR2 ANQGSEA. The CDR3 contains 17 residues. CDR3 coding DNA: TGCAGCGTTCTCCGTTCACGGACTGGAGCGGGAGTTGGGGAGCAGTTCTTC. It specifies CSVLRSRTGAGVGEQFF.

In this sample, this clone turned up a few times. The chain links TRBV29-1 to TRBJ2-3, with TRBD2 matching 9 bases. The CDR3 runs to 17 residues. The trim removed 2 bases at V and 1 base at J, leaving 10 bases unmatched. CDR1 and CDR2 from the germline V gene are SQVTM and ANQGSEA. CDR3 nucleotides: TGCAGCGTTGAACGCGGGAGGGCCGATTGGGGCACAGATACGCAGTATTTT. Protein product: CSVERGRADWGTDTQYF.

The rearrangement uses TRBV6-5 and TRBJ2-7; weak D call: TRBD1 (5 bases). Trimming took 2 bases from V and 3 from J, leaving 11 bases between them. Germline V CDR1 and CDR2: MNHEY, SVGAGI. CDR3 size: 14 residues. The CDR3 here is CASSYGVGVYEQYF. The DNA of the CDR3 is TGTGCCAGCAGTTACGGGGTAGGGGTCTACGAGCAGTACTTC.

This clone occurred once. The chain is built from TRBV5-1 and TRBJ1-1, with 7 bases that match TRBD1. There are 17 residues in the CDR3. With V trimmed by 4 bases and J by 4 bases, 16 bases remained unmatched. Germline V lookup: CDR1 SGHRS, CDR2 YFSETQ. This CDR3 is CASSRNTGTVGGTEAFF. In nucleotides, the CDR3 is TGCGCCAGCAGCAGGAATACCGGGACAGTGGGAGGCACTGAAGCTTTCTTT.

J is TRBJ1-4 and V is TRBV4-1; 10 nucleotides line up with TRBD1. J gave up 7 bases and V 4 bases, and 6 bases lay outside the gene matches. The CDR3 contains 15 residues. CDR1 and CDR2 (germline): MGHRA, YSYEKL. The CDR3 reads CASSRAGDRGEKLFF. The CDR3 DNA sequence: TGCGCCAGCAGCCGAGCCGGGGACAGGGGTGAAAAACTGTTTTTT.

The rearrangement joins TRBV5-1 to TRBJ2-1; D remains unclear. CDR1 and CDR2 from the germline V gene are SGHRS and YFSETQ. Trimming removed 7 bases at V and 8 bases at J, with 19 bases between. The CDR3 is 14 amino acids. CDR3 sequence (DNA): TGCGCCAGCCAGCCGGGTCCTCCAATGGATGAGCAGTTCTTC. Encoded protein: CASQPGPPMDEQFF.

Turning to this clone: Other nucleotide sequences from this sample produce the same CDR3. The V and J genes are TRBV7-3 and TRBJ2-7; 10 bases are a match to TRBD1. Germline CDR1 reads SGHTA; CDR2 reads FQGTGA. This CDR3 has 14 amino acids. V shed 6 bases and J 3 bases; nucleotides not matched to a gene: 5. CDR3 loop: CASSPGQGHYEQYF. Written as DNA, the CDR3 is TGTGCCAGCAGTCCGGGACAGGGGCACTACGAGCAGTACTTC.

The genes are TRBV7-9 and TRBJ2-7; 9 positions agree with TRBD2. The CDR3 length is 14 residues. Germline V gives CDR1 SEHNR, CDR2 FQNEAQ (reference sequence). V shed 5 bases and J 7 bases; nucleotides not matched to a gene: 9. In DNA form, the CDR3 reads TGTGCCAGCAGCCGGCCTAGCGGGGTGGGGGAGCAGTACTTC. Amino acid sequence: CASSRPSGVGEQYF.

The CDR3: CASSPRNGPSGANVLTF. DNA of the CDR3: TGCGCCAGCAGCCCGAGGAACGGGCCCTCTGGGGCCAACGTCCTGACTTTC. The gene calls are TRBV4-3 and TRBJ2-6; D not resolved. This CDR3 contains 17 residues. CDR1 and CDR2 from the germline V gene are LGHNA and YSLEER. V dropped 4 bases and J dropped 0 bases, with 13 bases sitting between them.

The rearrangement links TRBV5-1 to TRBJ2-5; D possibly uses TRBD1 or TRBD2 (6 bases each). CDR1 is SGHRS and CDR2 is YFSETQ in the germline V gene. CDR3 length: 14 residues. The V and J ends lost 4 bases and 1 base respectively, with 11 bases between them. This CDR3 is CASSQGGGQETQYF. CDR3 nucleotide sequence: TGCGCCAGCAGCCAAGGAGGGGGCCAAGAGACCCAGTACTTC.

CDR3 DNA sequence: TGCGCCAGCAGCTTGTATAGCGGAGAAACCTACGAGCAGTACTTC. This sequence encodes CASSLYSGETYEQYF. The chain couples TRBV5-1 to TRBJ2-7; a weak D match, TRBD2 (6 bases). V lost 1 base and J lost 2, with 13 bases in between. This CDR3 is built from 15 residues. The V gene's germline CDR1 is SGHRS and CDR2 YFSETQ.

This rearrangement joins TRBV4-3 to TRBJ1-2; 7 nucleotides agree with TRBD1. There are 14 residues in the CDR3. CDR1 LGHNA and CDR2 YSLEER come from the germline V gene. V was clipped by 4 bases and J by 7 bases; unmatched bases: 9. CDR3 sequence: CASSPQGVGGGYTF. CDR3 sequence (DNA): TGCGCCAGCAGCCCTCAGGGGGTAGGGGGTGGCTACACCTTC.

About this clone: Additional DNA sequences in this sample encode the identical CDR3. The chain couples TRBV6-5 to TRBJ1-2; D remains unclear. The CDR3 is 11 amino acids. Germline lookup yields CDR1 MNHEY and CDR2 SVGAGI. V was clipped by 4 bases and J by 0 bases, with 0 bases between them. CDR3 nucleotides: TGTGCCAGCAGTTCTAACTATGGCTACACCTTC. Translated: CASSSNYGYTF.

This chain joins TRBV6-6 and TRBJ2-1, with D uncertain. Trimming removed 0 bases at V and 3 bases at J, with 9 bases between. The CDR3 length is 15 residues. Germline lookup yields CDR1 MNHNY and CDR2 SVGAGI (reference sequence). Written as DNA, the CDR3 is TGTGCCAGCAGTTACTCGCCCGTGGTCTACAATGAGCAGTTCTTC. This translates into CASSYSPVVYNEQFF.

CDR3: CASSPRRGRGMNTEAFF. DNA of the CDR3: TGTGCCAGCAGTCCGAGGCGGGGGAGAGGAATGAACACTGAAGCTTTCTTT. The rearrangement joins TRBV5-4 to TRBJ1-1, with D maybe TRBD1 (5 bases). Germline V gene data show CDR1 as SGHNT and CDR2 as YYREEE (reference sequence). V lost 5 bases, J lost 0 bases, and 20 bases lay in between. The CDR3 is made up of 17 amino acids.

The genes are TRBV28 and TRBJ2-3; 15 nucleotides agree with TRBD2. The CDR3 is made up of 18 amino acids. V lost 5 bases and J lost 2; bases outside the gene matches: 8. Germline V gene lookup returns CDR1 MDHEN and CDR2 SYDVKM. As DNA, the CDR3 is TGTGCCAGCAGTCAGCGGACTAGCGGGAGGGCCGTCACAGATACGCAGTATTTT. This encodes CASSQRTSGRAVTDTQYF.

The sample holds a few counts of this clone. The chain joins TRBV6-4 to TRBJ1-1, with D unclear. The V gene lost 7 bases and the J gene lost 13 bases, with 19 bases spanning the gap. The CDR3 is made up of 12 amino acids. The germline gives CDR1 MRHNA, CDR2 SNTAGT. The CDR3 protein is CASKSILGMVFF. CDR3 DNA: TGTGCCAGCAAGAGTATCCTGGGGATGGTTTTCTTT.

This sequence joins TRBV7-8 and TRBJ2-1; 13 nucleotides agree with TRBD2. Germline trimming cut 4 bases from V and 8 bases from J; bases unmatched to any gene: 11. The CDR3 sequence is 17 residues long. Germline V gene lookup returns CDR1 SGHVS and CDR2 FQNEAQ. CDR3 bases: TGTGCCAGCAGCTACCGACCCGGACTAGCGGGAGAGCATGAGCAGTTCTTC. Translating it yields CASSYRPGLAGEHEQFF.

The chain is built from TRBV7-9 and TRBJ2-5; 7 bases are shared with TRBD1. The germline V gene encodes CDR1 SEHNR and CDR2 FQNEAQ (reference sequence). This CDR3 region has 12 residues. V shed 5 bases, J shed 7 bases, and the junction held 4 bases outside the gene matches. CDR3 protein: CASSPPGGTQYF. CDR3 nucleotides: TGTGCCAGCAGCCCCCCAGGGGGGACCCAGTACTTC. Drawing the rest from reference TRBV7-9 and TRBJ2-5, the complete variable domain is DTGVSQNPRHKITKRGQNVTFRCDPISEHNRLYWYRQTLGQGPEFLTYFQNEAQLEKSRLLSDRFSAERPKGSFSTLEIQRTEQGDSAMYLCASSPPGGTQYFGPGTRLLVL.

V is TRBV2 and J is TRBJ2-7, with 12 bases identical to TRBD1. The J segment lost 6 bases and the V segment lost 7 bases, leaving 13 bases of the junction unmatched. CDR1 and CDR2 (germline): SNHLY, FYNNEI. This CDR3 spans 16 amino acids. The CDR3 bases are TGTGCCAGCACAATTGGAGGGGGACAGGGGGCTCTCGAGCAGTACTTC. Encoded protein: CASTIGGGQGALEQYF.

The gene calls are TRBV5-1 and TRBJ2-1; the match to TRBD2 covers 7 bases. V shed 7 bases, J shed 2 bases, and the junction held 12 bases outside the gene matches. There are 16 residues in the CDR3. Per the germline V gene, CDR1 is SGHRS and CDR2 is YFSETQ. The CDR3 is CASGVSSGNAYNEQFF. The CDR3 DNA reads TGCGCCAGCGGGGTTTCTAGCGGAAACGCCTACAATGAGCAGTTCTTC. Full variable domain (missing parts from reference TRBV5-1 and TRBJ2-1): KAGVTQTPRYLIKTRGQQVTLSCSPISGHRSVSWYQQTPGQGLQFLFEYFSETQRNKGNFPGRFSGRQFSNSRSEMNVSTLELGDSALYLCASGVSSGNAYNEQFFGPGTRLTVL.